What follows describes a single T cell receptor beta chain. This specimen belongs to a study of T cells after somatic rescue of genetic block. Assay used: immunoSEQ multiplex PCR; TCRdb lists only in-frame clones, some missing. In the table there are tens of thousands of clones, about 87% of which are singletons. Germline V gives CDR1 SGHVS, CDR2 FQNEAQ. This CDR3 comprises 14 residues. Trimming shortened V by 5 bases and J by 6 bases, and 16 bases separated the two germline ends. This clonotype originated in a woman aged 18-29 years. The chain links TRBV7-8 to TRBJ1-2, with a tentative D call TRBD1 (6 bases). The sequencing input was peripheral blood mononuclear cells (PBMCs). CDR3 DNA sequence: TGTGCCAGCAGCCCATCAGGGGACTGGGATGGCTACACCTTC. This codes for CASSPSGDWDGYTF.